These 25 T cell receptor beta chains were all obtained from the same sample, sequenced in a study of blood T cell repertoires in COVID-19. Method: immunoSEQ multiplex PCR; TCRdb's copy keeps in-frame clones and lacks some. In the table there are about 160,000 clones, about 74% of which are singletons. Sequencing was carried out using peripheral blood. These TCRs come from a man in his 60s with acute or convalescent COVID-19.

This clone was recorded a few times. V and J are TRBV4-1 and TRBJ2-2, with a possible D match to TRBD1 (6 bases). The germline CDR1 and CDR2 sequences are MGHRA and YSYEKL. V shed 4 bases and J shed 7 bases, with 10 bases lying between them. This CDR3 region has 13 residues. The CDR3 DNA sequence: TGCGCCAGCAGCCCACAGGGAGACGGGGAGCTGTTTTTT. It codes for CASSPQGDGELFF.

This chain joins TRBV6-5 and TRBJ2-7; weak D call: TRBD1 (8 bases). Germline V CDR1 and CDR2: MNHEY, SVGAGI. The CDR3 extends over 15 amino acids. Between the trimmed V and J ends, which lost 0 bases and 3 bases, there was a span of 12 bases. Here the CDR3 DNA reads TGTGCCAGCAGTTACTCAACAGGGGGGGACTACGAGCAGTACTTC. Translated: CASSYSTGGDYEQYF.

The genes are TRBV3-1 (or the pseudogene TRBV3-2) and TRBJ1-6; no clear D. Germline CDR1 reads LGHDT; CDR2 reads YNNKEL (reference sequence). This CDR3 comprises 14 residues. Trimming stripped 2 bases from V and 6 bases from J, with 8 bases between. The DNA of the CDR3 is TGTGCCAGCAGCCAAACCGAGGGTAATTCACCCCTCCACTTT. This encodes CASSQTEGNSPLHF.

This chain uses TRBV9 with TRBJ2-7, with 11 bases identical to TRBD1. The length of the CDR3 is 14 residues. With 3 bases clipped from V and 3 bases from J, the junction kept 2 bases outside the gene matches. Germline V gives CDR1 SGDLS, CDR2 YYNGEE. The CDR3 DNA reads TGTGCCAGCAGCGCGGGACAGGGGGGCTACGAGCAGTACTTC. Amino acid sequence: CASSAGQGGYEQYF.

V is TRBV18 and J is TRBJ2-7, with D unclear. Germline values: CDR1 KGHSH, CDR2 LQKENI. The ends were cut back, 2 bases at V and 2 bases at J, with 13 bases in the middle. The CDR3 consists of 15 residues. CDR3 coding DNA: TGTGCCAGCTCACCAATTACGGTCCTGACCTACGAGCAGTACTTC. Translation gives CASSPITVLTYEQYF.

This chain uses TRBV24-1 with TRBJ1-2, with 7 bases lining up with TRBD1. This CDR3 has 14 amino acids. J lost 3 bases, V lost 4 bases, and 4 bases had no gene match. Germline V gives CDR1 KGHDR, CDR2 SFDVKD. CDR3 amino acids: CATSDPGTDYGYTF. The CDR3 DNA reads TGTGCCACCAGTGACCCCGGGACAGACTATGGCTACACCTTC.

The rearrangement links TRBV2 to TRBJ1-1; D gene ambiguous. This CDR3 contains 13 residues. V lost 6 bases and J lost 3, with 11 bases in between. Germline lookup yields CDR1 SNHLY and CDR2 FYNNEI. For the CDR3, the DNA is TGTGCCAGCAGGGAGGAGGAGGACACTGAAGCTTTCTTT. It is translated as CASREEEDTEAFF.

The rearrangement joins TRBV7-8 to TRBJ1-4, with TRBD1 as a possible D gene (5 bases). CDR3 size: 15 residues. Trimming removed 4 bases at V and 7 bases at J, with 16 bases between. Germline V gene sequence: CDR1 SGHVS, CDR2 FQNEAQ. The CDR3 DNA reads TGTGCCAGCAGCTCGCGGGGGGGGTGGATTGAAAAACTGTTTTTT. This translates into CASSSRGGWIEKLFF.

This chain connects TRBV7-9 to TRBJ1-5, with 8 positions matching TRBD1. The CDR3 has 17 amino acids. Per the germline V gene, CDR1 is SEHNR and CDR2 is FQNEAQ (reference sequence). V was pared by 4 bases and J by 0 bases, with 8 bases of the junction left unmatched. CDR3 residues: CASSSTGAGDSNQPQHF. The CDR3 coding sequence is TGTGCCAGCAGCTCGACAGGGGCCGGAGATAGCAATCAGCCCCAGCATTTT.

This chain connects TRBV4-1 to TRBJ2-4; 7 bases are a match to TRBD1. The germline CDR1 and CDR2 sequences are MGHRA and YSYEKL. The CDR3 spans 15 residues. With V trimmed by 0 bases and J by 4 bases, 3 bases remained unmatched. CDR3 in amino acids: CASSQDGGQKNIQYF. CDR3 DNA: TGCGCCAGCAGCCAAGATGGGGGACAGAAAAACATTCAGTACTTC.

The J gene is TRBJ1-2, the V gene TRBV11-2; the match to TRBD1 covers 10 bases. There are 15 residues in the CDR3. Germline assignment: CDR1 SGHAT and CDR2 FQNNGV. V lost 6 bases, J lost 4 bases, and 8 bases stayed unmatched. In DNA, the CDR3 is TGTGCCAGCAGAGAGGACAGGGGGAAACTCTATGGCTACACCTTC. As protein: CASREDRGKLYGYTF.

This clone was counted between two and nine times. The CDR3 DNA reads TGTGCCAGCAGTCCGGGACAGGGGGTCTACGAGCAGTACTTC. Its translation: CASSPGQGVYEQYF. This sequence joins TRBV3-1 (or the pseudogene TRBV3-2) and TRBJ2-7; 11 positions agree with TRBD1. The CDR3 has 14 residues. Losses at the gene ends were 6 bases for V and 3 bases for J; bases not matched to a gene: 4. Germline assignment: CDR1 LGHDT and CDR2 YNNKEL (reference sequence).

The J gene is TRBJ2-3, the V gene TRBV5-1, with 9 nucleotides matching TRBD1. Losses at the gene ends were 4 bases for V and 5 bases for J; bases not matched to a gene: 8. The germline gives CDR1 SGHRS, CDR2 YFSETQ. The CDR3 spans 15 residues. The CDR3 here is CASSPRTGAQDTQYF. In nucleotides, the CDR3 is TGCGCCAGCAGCCCACGGACAGGGGCCCAAGATACGCAGTATTTT.

The V and J genes are TRBV5-6 and TRBJ1-2; TRBD1 is a possible D gene (6 bases). Per germline, CDR1 SGHDT and CDR2 YYEEEE. Trimming removed 2 bases at V and 8 bases at J, with 16 bases between. CDR3 length equals 14 residues. CDR3 residues: CASSLRGSEGGYTF. The CDR3 region has the DNA TGTGCCAGCAGCTTAAGGGGGAGCGAGGGCGGCTACACCTTC.

V usage is TRBV3-1 (or the pseudogene TRBV3-2) and J usage is TRBJ1-2; possibly TRBD1 for D (5 bases). The V gene lost 0 bases and the J gene lost 4 bases, with 12 bases spanning the gap. This CDR3 has 15 amino acids. Germline CDR1 and CDR2: LGHDT and YNNKEL (reference sequence). CDR3 in amino acids: CASSQEGGVAYGYTF. The CDR3 DNA reads TGTGCCAGCAGCCAAGAGGGGGGGGTCGCCTATGGCTACACCTTC.

V usage is TRBV5-4 and J usage is TRBJ1-1; 12 bases are shared with TRBD1. The CDR3 consists of 14 residues. V shed 6 bases, J shed 2 bases, and the junction held 2 bases outside the gene matches. Germline-derived CDR1 and CDR2 are SGHNT and YYREEE (reference sequence). CDR3 loop: CASKGQGANTEAFF. The CDR3 DNA reads as TGTGCCAGCAAGGGACAGGGGGCTAACACTGAAGCTTTCTTT.

This rearrangement joins TRBV5-1 to TRBJ2-7; 8 nucleotides line up with TRBD2. CDR3 size: 15 residues. Germline-derived CDR1 and CDR2 are SGHRS and YFSETQ. J was trimmed by 4 bases and V by 0 bases; bases with no gene match: 6. The CDR3 loop is CASSLAGGVWYEQYF. CDR3 nucleotide sequence: TGCGCCAGCAGCTTGGCGGGAGGGGTGTGGTACGAGCAGTACTTC.

In DNA, the CDR3 is TGTGCCAGCAGCGTAGAGCCGGAAGGGGGTGAAGCTTTCTTT. It encodes CASSVEPEGGEAFF. This chain joins TRBV9 and TRBJ1-1, with TRBD1 as a possible D gene (6 bases). Between the trimmed V and J ends, which lost 0 bases and 7 bases, there was a span of 13 bases. CDR3 length: 14 residues. CDR1 is SGDLS, CDR2 YYNGEE, per germline.

The V and J genes are TRBV6-5 and TRBJ1-5; D remains unclear. Trimming pared 4 bases from V and 4 bases from J, leaving 8 bases between. Germline lookup yields CDR1 MNHEY and CDR2 SVGAGI. The CDR3 is made up of 13 amino acids. This chain's CDR3 is CASSSGKNQPQHF. Here the CDR3 DNA reads TGTGCCAGCAGTTCCGGGAAGAATCAGCCCCAGCATTTT.

This sequence joins TRBV14 and TRBJ2-7, with TRBD1 matching 9 bases. Per the germline V gene, CDR1 is SGHDN and CDR2 is FVKESK. The V segment lost 3 bases and the J segment 4 bases; nucleotides outside the gene matches: 4. The CDR3 contains 14 residues. CDR3 residues: CASSQGTGSYEQYF. DNA for the CDR3: TGTGCCAGCAGCCAGGGGACAGGGAGTTACGAGCAGTACTTC.

The chain is built from TRBV24-1 and TRBJ2-3, with 7 bases that match TRBD1. Trimming removed 3 bases from V and 7 bases from J; junction bases left unmatched: 6. The CDR3 is 14 amino acids. Germline V gene data show CDR1 as KGHDR and CDR2 as SFDVKD. As DNA, the CDR3 is TGTGCCACCAGTGATCCGACAGGGAGAAATACGCAGTATTTT. This sequence encodes CATSDPTGRNTQYF.

The chain links TRBV2 to TRBJ2-3; no clear D gene. Trimming removed 3 bases at V and 7 bases at J, with 8 bases between. Germline V gene data show CDR1 as SNHLY and CDR2 as FYNNEI. The CDR3 sequence is 12 residues long. CDR3 residues: CASSEGPNTQYF. Written as DNA, the CDR3 is TGTGCCAGCAGTGAGGGCCCCAATACGCAGTATTTT.

The chain couples TRBV13 to TRBJ2-1, with 10 bases matching TRBD1. This CDR3 contains 13 residues. CDR1 is PRHDT, CDR2 FYEKMQ, per germline (reference sequence). The J segment lost 7 bases and the V segment lost 5 bases, leaving 2 bases of the junction unmatched. The DNA for the CDR3 is TGTGCCAGCAGCGGGGACAGGGGAAATGAGCAGTTCTTC. This codes for CASSGDRGNEQFF.

This chain links TRBV12-3 or TRBV12-4 with TRBJ2-7; TRBD1 is a possible D gene (5 bases). V lost 5 bases and J lost 4, with 9 bases in between. The CDR3 totals 12 residues. CDR3 protein: CASSQDSYEQYF. The CDR3 nucleotides are TGTGCCAGCAGTCAAGACAGTTACGAGCAGTACTTC.

In this sample, this clone turned up a few times. The rearrangement joins TRBV19 to TRBJ2-7, with no clear D. The CDR3 length is 15 residues. V was clipped by 1 base and J by 4 bases, with 14 bases between them. The V gene's germline CDR1 is LNHDA and CDR2 SQIVND (reference sequence). The CDR3 spells CASSIGTASAYEQYF. CDR3 DNA: TGTGCCAGTAGTATAGGCACAGCTTCCGCTTACGAGCAGTACTTC.